These 15 T cell receptor beta chains came from one sample sequenced in a study of response to subunit inactivated influenza vaccine. MiXCR was run by TCRdb on the RT-PCR reads, yielding one entry per CDR3 protein. This sample has 500,000 to 700,000 distinct CDR3 sequences, with 20% to 25% found just once. These same records also appear under a second study, on T cells expressing NK-cell markers. That work contributes: With UMIs, 5'RACE template switching was used to make TCR beta cDNA.

The sequences come from CD4+ T cells sorted from PBMCs, collected roughly 12 days after vaccination. Receptors were obtained from a man aged 45 to 65 who received an inactivated influenza vaccine.

The CDR3 sequence: CSASPAGGRETQYF. The CDR3 nucleotides are TGCAGTGCTAGTCCGGCAGGGGGCCGGGAGACCCAGTACTTC. This chain uses TRBV20-1 with TRBJ2-5; TRBD1 aligns across 8 bases. In germline, CDR1 is DFQATT, CDR2 SNEGSKA (reference sequence). CDR3 length: 14 residues. Germline trimming cut 3 bases from V and 5 bases from J; bases unmatched to any gene: 8.

The gene calls are TRBV4-2 and TRBJ2-4; 11 positions agree with TRBD2. Germline CDR1 reads LGHNA; CDR2 reads YNFKEQ. V gave up 1 base and J gave up 6 bases; unmatched junction bases: 5. The CDR3 contains 16 residues. Written as DNA, the CDR3 is TGTGCCAGCAGCCAAGGAGGAACTAGCGGGAGAAACATTCAGTACTTC. Its translation is CASSQGGTSGRNIQYF.

The chain employs TRBV5-6 and TRBJ1-2; tentatively, D is TRBD1 (6 bases). The V gene lost 3 bases and the J gene lost 4 bases, with 16 bases spanning the gap. The CDR3 is 15 residues long. Germline V gene data show CDR1 as SGHDT and CDR2 as YYEEEE. Written as DNA, the CDR3 is TGTGCCAGCAGCTCAACAGACAGGCCTAGCTATGGCTACACCTTC. Its translation: CASSSTDRPSYGYTF.

The chain uses TRBV6-5 and TRBJ2-7; 8 bases line up with TRBD1. The CDR3 consists of 15 residues. The trim removed 4 bases at V and 2 bases at J, leaving 7 bases unmatched. From germline, CDR1 is MNHEY and CDR2 SVGAGI. CDR3 loop: CASSWGSRGPYEQYF. Here the CDR3 DNA reads TGTGCCAGCAGTTGGGGATCCAGGGGGCCCTACGAGCAGTACTTC.

This clonotype was counted between two and nine times. The J gene is TRBJ2-5, the V gene TRBV5-1, with a weak D call TRBD2 (6 bases). Germline V gene data show CDR1 as SGHRS and CDR2 as YFSETQ. V was cut by 2 bases and J by 4 bases, with 15 bases left in between. The CDR3 contains 15 residues. Here the CDR3 reads CASSLTGAWRETQYF. As DNA, the CDR3 is TGCGCCAGCAGCTTAACGGGAGCGTGGAGAGAGACCCAGTACTTC. Full variable domain (rest looked up from reference TRBV5-1 and TRBJ2-5): KAGVTQTPRYLIKTRGQQVTLSCSPISGHRSVSWYQQTPGQGLQFLFEYFSETQRNKGNFPGRFSGRQFSNSRSEMNVSTLELGDSALYLCASSLTGAWRETQYFGPGTRLLVL.

The chain employs TRBV18 and TRBJ2-1, with 8 nucleotides matching TRBD2. This CDR3 spans 17 amino acids. The ends lost 4 bases at V and 4 bases at J; junction bases unmatched: 12. Germline CDR1 reads KGHSH; CDR2 reads LQKENI. The CDR3 here is CASSLQSTAGVYNEQFF. The CDR3 DNA follows: TGTGCCAGCTCACTTCAAAGCACAGCGGGAGTATACAATGAGCAGTTCTTC.

This clonotype was recorded a few times. This chain links TRBV29-1 with TRBJ2-5; D uncertain. Trimming cost V 7 bases and J 5 bases, with 11 bases left between them. This CDR3 has 11 amino acids. The germline CDR1 and CDR2 sequences are SQVTM and ANQGSEA. This CDR3 is CSALFRETQYF. The CDR3 nucleotides read TGCAGCGCCCTCTTCCGGGAGACCCAGTACTTC.

This clonotype was recorded many times. The chain uses TRBV20-1 and TRBJ2-1; weak D call: TRBD2 (6 bases). V was pared by 4 bases and J by 4 bases, with 11 bases between. Germline V gene sequence: CDR1 DFQATT, CDR2 SNEGSKA (reference sequence). This CDR3 has 13 residues. This CDR3 is CSATLALYNEQFF. CDR3 in DNA: TGCAGTGCTACTCTAGCGCTTTACAATGAGCAGTTCTTC.

The chain couples TRBV5-1 to TRBJ2-7; 8 bases are shared with TRBD2. There are 14 residues in the CDR3. The germline V gene encodes CDR1 SGHRS and CDR2 YFSETQ. Unmatched junction bases numbered 10, after V lost 4 bases and J lost 7 bases. Here the CDR3 DNA reads TGCGCCAGCAGCCCCATCGGGGGGGCGAGGGAGCAGTACTTC. This translates into CASSPIGGAREQYF. Using reference TRBV5-1 and TRBJ2-7 for the parts outside the CDR3, the full variable domain is KAGVTQTPRYLIKTRGQQVTLSCSPISGHRSVSWYQQTPGQGLQFLFEYFSETQRNKGNFPGRFSGRQFSNSRSEMNVSTLELGDSALYLCASSPIGGAREQYFGPGTRLTVT.

This clonotype turned up a few times. This chain uses TRBV6-5 with TRBJ2-5; possible D gene TRBD1, 6 bases. Germline lookup yields CDR1 MNHEY and CDR2 SVGAGI. V lost 0 bases and J 2 bases, leaving 10 bases between the germline ends. The CDR3 consists of 15 residues. The chain's CDR3 is CASSYSRQVQETQYF. The DNA of the CDR3 is TGTGCCAGCAGTTACTCCCGACAGGTACAAGAGACCCAGTACTTC.

This clonotype was counted a few times. The gene calls are TRBV14 and TRBJ2-7, with D unclear. This CDR3 contains 14 residues. Germline lookup yields CDR1 SGHDN and CDR2 FVKESK. V was trimmed by 0 bases and J by 3 bases, leaving 9 bases between them. CDR3 protein: CASSQEWTGYEQYF. The CDR3 bases are TGTGCCAGCAGCCAAGAATGGACGGGCTACGAGCAGTACTTC.

V and J are TRBV6-1 and TRBJ2-1; a weak D match, TRBD2 (5 bases). The CDR3 runs 12 residues. Germline lookup yields CDR1 MNHNS and CDR2 SASEGT. V lost 11 bases and J 6 bases, leaving 14 bases between the germline ends. The CDR3 DNA reads TGTGCCGGAGGATTTAATCCCAATGAGCAGTTCTTC. The encoded protein is CAGGFNPNEQFF.

This clonotype was counted between two and nine times. The chain employs TRBV10-3 and TRBJ2-1; D may be TRBD1 (6 bases). Germline lookup yields CDR1 ENHRY and CDR2 SYGVKD. The CDR3 totals 14 residues. V gave up 4 bases and J gave up 5 bases, with 12 bases separating them. The CDR3 coding sequence is TGTGCCATCAGTGGGGGGCAGGTTAACAATGAGCAGTTCTTC. Protein sequence: CAISGGQVNNEQFF.

This clonotype came up a few times. This chain links TRBV20-1 with TRBJ2-7; 8 bases match TRBD1. The CDR3 extends over 16 amino acids. After removal of 7 bases from V and 3 bases from J, the junction contained 17 bases not matched to a gene. The germline V gene encodes CDR1 DFQATT and CDR2 SNEGSKA (reference sequence). This chain's CDR3 is CSVGASVLDRVYEQYF. CDR3 nucleotides: TGCAGTGTGGGGGCGAGTGTCTTGGACAGGGTCTACGAGCAGTACTTC.

This chain uses TRBV6-1 with TRBJ1-2; the D gene is possibly TRBD1 (6 bases). V shed 6 bases and J shed 4 bases, with 12 bases lying between them. Germline loops: CDR1 MNHNS, CDR2 SASEGT. The CDR3 sequence is 13 residues long. In DNA form, the CDR3 reads TGTGCCAGCAGGGGGCAGGGGTTCTATGGCTACACCTTC. Translation: CASRGQGFYGYTF.